A single sample is the source of the 17 T cell receptor beta chains below, sequenced in a study of human T cells and chemical hapten exposure. The sample's time point: patch test 3, about 24 weeks after DPC sensitization. Treatment defined: therapeutic diphenylcyclopropenone sensitization with weekly scalp DPC. One entry per CDR3 protein, called by TCRdb with MiXCR from the RACE reads. Counted here are over 55,000 distinct CDR3 sequences, 9.5% to 15% occurring once; the ten biggest clones make up 2% to 2.5%. This sample comprised whole blood, obtained in connection with sensitization to the hapten diphenylcyclopropenone (DPC). These receptors were obtained from a man younger than 40 with alopecia areata. Some clones in this sample may be carry-over from other donors' samples.

This clonotype was picked up many times. This chain connects TRBV6-2 or TRBV6-3 to TRBJ1-1, with D possibly TRBD1 on 6 matching bases. CDR1 MNHEY and CDR2 SVGEGT come from the germline V gene. The CDR3 extends over 11 amino acids. The germline V and J ends were trimmed by 8 bases and 8 bases, with 12 bases remaining between them. The DNA of the CDR3 is TGTGCCAGCGGTAAACAGGGCGAAGCTTTCTTT. As protein: CASGKQGEAFF.

This sequence joins TRBV29-1 and TRBJ2-1; 7 bases are shared with TRBD1. V gave up 5 bases and J gave up 10 bases; unmatched junction bases: 8. The length of the CDR3 is 12 residues. Germline V lookup: CDR1 SQVTM, CDR2 ANQGSEA. The CDR3 sequence: CSVSTGKAEQFF. CDR3 sequence (DNA): TGCAGCGTTTCGACAGGGAAAGCAGAGCAGTTCTTC.

This clonotype has just a few counts. This chain links TRBV30 with TRBJ2-4; D might be TRBD1 or TRBD2, each matching 6 bases. Germline V gives CDR1 GTSNPN, CDR2 SVGIG (reference sequence). This CDR3 spans 15 amino acids. V shed 1 base and J shed 3 bases, with 13 bases lying between them. The CDR3 here is CAWSEGGLGKNIQYF. The CDR3 nucleotides are TGTGCCTGGAGTGAAGGGGGGCTGGGCAAAAACATTCAGTACTTC.

A remark on this clonotype: A much larger clone lies one base from this, so it may be a read error. J is TRBJ1-1 and V is TRBV27; D is uncertain. The CDR3 covers 15 residues. The germline gives CDR1 MNHEY, CDR2 SMNVEV (reference sequence). CDR3 amino acids: CVSSLGLGGFTEAFF. The DNA of the CDR3 is TGTGTCAGCAGTTTAGGCTTAGGAGGATTCACTGAAGCTTTCTTT.

The sample holds many counts of this clonotype. The chain is built from TRBV5-4 and TRBJ2-7, with 7 positions matching TRBD2. This CDR3 has 14 residues. Germline values: CDR1 SGHNT, CDR2 YYREEE (reference sequence). V lost 4 bases, J lost 3 bases, and 7 bases stayed unmatched. CDR3 protein: CASSPSGGVYEQYF. CDR3 DNA: TGTGCCAGCAGCCCATCTGGGGGGGTCTACGAGCAGTACTTC.

The chain joins TRBV29-1 to TRBJ2-7; 9 bases are shared with TRBD1. Germline V CDR1 and CDR2: SQVTM, ANQGSEA. V lost 4 bases, J lost 5 bases, and 9 bases stayed unmatched. This CDR3 comprises 14 residues. The CDR3 DNA follows: TGCAGCGTTGTGTACAGGGGGCCAACGGACGAGCAGTACTTC. Its translation: CSVVYRGPTDEQYF.

This clonotype turned up a few times. V gene TRBV2 combines with J gene TRBJ1-1; 7 bases align to TRBD1. Looked up from germline, CDR1 is SNHLY and CDR2 is FYNNEI. The CDR3 has 13 residues. V trimming: 9 bases; J trimming: 1 base; junction bases outside the gene matches: 5. The CDR3, as DNA: TGTGCCAGTTCGGGACAGTCGAACACTGAAGCTTTCTTT. Protein sequence: CASSGQSNTEAFF.

This clonotype was observed a single time. The J gene is TRBJ2-4, the V gene TRBV11-2, with D possibly being TRBD1 (5 bases). This CDR3 spans 15 amino acids. V was clipped by 5 bases and J by 6 bases, with 17 bases between them. Germline CDR1 reads SGHAT; CDR2 reads FQNNGV. Written as DNA, the CDR3 is TGTGCCAGCAGCCCGCCCAGGACACATGTAAACATTCAGTACTTC. Residues: CASSPPRTHVNIQYF.

This clonotype has just a few counts. This chain joins TRBV7-6 and TRBJ2-1; 8 bases match TRBD1. This CDR3 has 17 residues. In germline, CDR1 is SGHVS, CDR2 FNYEAQ. V lost 5 bases to trimming and J lost 1 base; unmatched junction nucleotides: 10. CDR3 residues: CASSKDAGGRSYNEQFF. CDR3 sequence (DNA): TGTGCCAGCAGCAAAGACGCAGGGGGCCGGTCCTACAATGAGCAGTTCTTC.

This clonotype came up a few times. The chain has TRBV18 and TRBJ2-4; possible D gene TRBD2, 6 bases. CDR3 size: 15 residues. The ends were cut back, 6 bases at V and 0 bases at J, with 12 bases in the middle. CDR1 KGHSH and CDR2 LQKENI come from the germline V gene. CDR3 in DNA: TGTGCCAGCTCTATCAAGGGAGGAGCCAAAAACATTCAGTACTTC. Translation gives CASSIKGGAKNIQYF.

This clonotype has just a few counts. The chain couples TRBV10-3 to TRBJ1-6, with TRBD1 matching over 9 bases. Looked up from germline, CDR1 is ENHRY and CDR2 is SYGVKD. CDR3 length: 12 amino acids. V shed 9 bases and J 8 bases; nucleotides not matched to a gene: 2. The CDR3 loop is CAIRTGDSPLHF. The CDR3 DNA sequence: TGTGCCATAAGGACAGGGGATTCACCCCTCCACTTT.

This chain links TRBV20-1 with TRBJ2-3; D might be TRBD2 (6 bases). This CDR3 comprises 14 residues. Between the trimmed V and J ends, which lost 1 base and 4 bases, there was a span of 12 bases. The germline V gene encodes CDR1 DFQATT and CDR2 SNEGSKA (reference sequence). The CDR3, as DNA: TGCAGTGCTAGAGCGGGGGTTTATGCAGATACGCAGTATTTT. Protein sequence: CSARAGVYADTQYF.

Many counts were recorded for this clonotype. The V gene is TRBV6-5, the J gene TRBJ2-7; D might be TRBD1 or TRBD2, each matching 5 bases. Trimming took off 3 bases at V and 6 bases at J, with 12 bases between the two ends. The CDR3 totals 13 residues. CDR1 and CDR2 (germline): MNHEY, SVGAGI. The CDR3 loop reads CASSYPGTGEQYF. CDR3 nucleotides: TGTGCCAGCAGTTATCCCGGGACGGGCGAGCAGTACTTC.

Ten or more counts support this clonotype. The chain joins TRBV3-1 to TRBJ1-6, with 9 bases fitting TRBD1. The trim removed 4 bases at V and 10 bases at J, leaving 11 bases unmatched. Germline V gene data show CDR1 as LGHDT and CDR2 as YNNKEL (reference sequence). CDR3 length equals 16 residues. CDR3 in DNA: TGTGCCAGCAGCCTTGGCCCCGGGACAGGGCACTCACCCCTCCACTTT. Its translation is CASSLGPGTGHSPLHF.

This clonotype was counted a few times. CDR3 region: CATARSGANVLTF. Here the CDR3 DNA reads TGTGCCACCGCACGGTCTGGGGCCAACGTCCTGACTTTC. This chain connects TRBV24-1 to TRBJ2-6, with unresolved D. The CDR3 has 13 amino acids. Between the trimmed V and J ends, which lost 9 bases and 1 base, there was a span of 6 bases. Per germline, CDR1 KGHDR and CDR2 SFDVKD.

At least ten counts were recorded for this clonotype. V is TRBV4-3 and J is TRBJ1-2; 9 bases agree with TRBD1. The CDR3 is 14 amino acids. V was clipped by 4 bases and J by 4 bases; unmatched bases: 4. Germline loops: CDR1 LGHNA, CDR2 YSLEER. The CDR3 loop is CASSPGQGRYGYTF. The CDR3 DNA is TGCGCCAGCAGCCCGGGACAGGGCCGCTATGGCTACACCTTC.

Only a few counts were recorded for this clonotype. The gene calls are TRBV11-2 and TRBJ2-3, with D tentatively TRBD2 (5 bases). This CDR3 is 13 amino acids long. The germline V and J ends were trimmed by 0 bases and 14 bases, with 15 bases remaining between them. Germline CDR1 reads SGHAT; CDR2 reads FQNNGV. The CDR3 region has the DNA TGTGCCAGCAGCTTAGATGTAGCCACAGCGGTGTATTTT. The encoded protein is CASSLDVATAVYF.